This is a list of T cell receptor beta chains from one sample in a study of cytomegalovirus exposure and HLA in healthy donors. This table comes from immunoSEQ multiplex PCR, and its TCRdb copy is limited to in-frame clones, with some not included. The sample lists tens of thousands of clones, 85% seen once, with roughly 20% in the top ten. Sequenced sample: PBMCs. These receptors were obtained from a young man in good health and CMV-seropositive. The CDR3 runs from the conserved cysteine through the conserved F or W. The D gene is left open where the match is weak.

V: TRBV9
D: NA
J: TRBJ2-1
CDR3: CASSTPRSWSYNEQFF

V: TRBV11-2
D: NA
J: TRBJ2-1
CDR3: CASSLESLSGNEQFF

V: TRBV28
D: NA
J: TRBJ1-2
CDR3: CASASNYGYTF

V: TRBV15
D: NA
J: TRBJ1-2
CDR3: CATSSGYGYTF

V: TRBV18
D: NA
J: TRBJ2-7
CDR3: CASSPGQGHSYEQYF

V: TRBV7-6
D: NA
J: TRBJ1-1
CDR3: CASSLGALYTEAFF

V: TRBV5-1
D: TRBD2
J: TRBJ2-2
CDR3: CASSLAGGFTGELFF

V: TRBV4-1
D: TRBD2
J: TRBJ2-1
CDR3: CASSQERGGRRRNNEQFF

V: TRBV28
D: TRBD2
J: TRBJ2-1
CDR3: CASSSRTRVAHEQFF

V: TRBV30
D: TRBD1
J: TRBJ1-3
CDR3: CAWSDSRGQVLSGNTIYF

V: TRBV13
D: NA
J: TRBJ2-1
CDR3: CASSQVLASALRSAEQFF

V: TRBV6-5
D: TRBD1
J: TRBJ2-1
CDR3: CASSPDRSSYNEQFF

V: TRBV19
D: NA
J: TRBJ2-1
CDR3: CASSILPGYNEQFF

V: TRBV30
D: NA
J: TRBJ2-1
CDR3: CARLGLNNEQFF

V: TRBV28
D: NA
J: TRBJ2-1
CDR3: CASSLPPGDCQFF

V: TRBV29-1
D: NA
J: TRBJ2-5
CDR3: CSVEETGAQYF

V: TRBV7-9
D: NA
J: TRBJ1-2
CDR3: CASSLISTEGYTF

V: TRBV27
D: NA
J: TRBJ1-5
CDR3: CASSLRATYNQPQHF

V: TRBV2
D: NA
J: TRBJ1-3
CDR3: CASSDLRGGNTIYF

V: TRBV5-1
D: NA
J: TRBJ1-2
CDR3: CASSSGGGNSYGYTF

V: TRBV7-3
D: TRBD2
J: TRBJ2-7
CDR3: CASSLLAGGEQYF

V: TRBV14
D: NA
J: TRBJ1-2
CDR3: CASSQAGGTYMGTRYTF

V: TRBV28
D: NA
J: TRBJ2-7
CDR3: CASTAVGAEQYF

V: TRBV30
D: NA
J: TRBJ1-1
CDR3: CAWSVVAGNTEAFF

V: TRBV5-6
D: NA
J: TRBJ2-3
CDR3: CASSFRETDTQYF

V: TRBV7-3
D: TRBD2
J: TRBJ2-1
CDR3: CASSPIPIAGSEQFF

V: TRBV14
D: NA
J: TRBJ2-3
CDR3: CASSPYRVSGTDTQYF

V: TRBV5-1
D: TRBD1
J: TRBJ2-1
CDR3: CASKRTGISYNEQFF

V: TRBV5-4
D: TRBD2
J: TRBJ2-7
CDR3: CASSSTGLAGEQYF

V: TRBV9
D: TRBD2
J: TRBJ2-3
CDR3: CASSVGVSGARDTQYF

V: TRBV6-6
D: NA
J: TRBJ2-5
CDR3: CASRQGETQYF

V: TRBV4-1
D: TRBD1
J: TRBJ1-2
CDR3: CASSQAVGQRYGYTF

V: TRBV5-6
D: NA
J: TRBJ2-1
CDR3: CASSLDTNNEQFF

V: TRBV5-1
D: NA
J: TRBJ1-5
CDR3: CASSLTGLGSNQPQHF

V: TRBV9
D: NA
J: TRBJ1-2
CDR3: CASSVAGGYGYTF

V: TRBV7-9
D: TRBD2
J: TRBJ2-2
CDR3: CASSPRELGPPAGELFF

V: TRBV5-1
D: TRBD2
J: TRBJ2-7
CDR3: CASSLLAGYSYEQYF

V: TRBV7-6
D: NA
J: TRBJ2-5
CDR3: CASSLNPRGVRETQYF

V: TRBV7-9
D: NA
J: TRBJ2-1
CDR3: CASSLGQINNEQFF

V: TRBV25-1
D: TRBD1
J: TRBJ1-2
CDR3: CASRGQGYGYTF

V: TRBV27
D: TRBD2
J: TRBJ2-1
CDR3: CASSFFPPPSGRAGEQFF

V: TRBV6-5
D: TRBD1
J: TRBJ1-1
CDR3: CASRTGPNTEAFF

V: TRBV27
D: TRBD1
J: TRBJ1-1
CDR3: CASSSGTGGASTEAFF

V: TRBV5-1
D: TRBD2
J: TRBJ2-5
CDR3: CASASGIIEEETQYF

V: TRBV2
D: NA
J: TRBJ1-5
CDR3: CASSEFRGGGNQPQHF

V: TRBV25-1
D: TRBD2
J: TRBJ2-1
CDR3: CASRGLAEYNEQFF

V: TRBV30
D: NA
J: TRBJ2-7
CDR3: CAWSKGDPLSTGEQYF

V: TRBV30
D: NA
J: TRBJ1-1
CDR3: CAWKSHGTEAFF

V: TRBV4-1
D: NA
J: TRBJ2-7
CDR3: CASSQGLPNTYEQYF

V: TRBV6-6
D: NA
J: TRBJ2-7
CDR3: CASSYSAENYEQYF

V: TRBV6-6
D: TRBD1
J: TRBJ2-1
CDR3: CASSYGTGGDDEQFF

V: TRBV6-5
D: TRBD2
J: TRBJ2-7
CDR3: CASSGLAGAGEQYF

V: TRBV6-5
D: NA
J: TRBJ2-7
CDR3: CASSYDMKTYEQYF